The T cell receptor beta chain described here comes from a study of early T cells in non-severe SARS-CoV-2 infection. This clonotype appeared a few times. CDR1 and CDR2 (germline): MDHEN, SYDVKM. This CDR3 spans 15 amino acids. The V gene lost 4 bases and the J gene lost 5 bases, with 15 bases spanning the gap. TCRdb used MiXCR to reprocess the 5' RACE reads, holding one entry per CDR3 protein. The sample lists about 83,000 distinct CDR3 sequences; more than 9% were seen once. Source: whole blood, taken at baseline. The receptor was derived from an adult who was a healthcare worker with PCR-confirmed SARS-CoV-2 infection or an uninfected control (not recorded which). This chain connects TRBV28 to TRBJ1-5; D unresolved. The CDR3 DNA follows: TGTGCCAGCAGTTCCCGCCCCGACAACCATCAGCCCCAGCATTTT. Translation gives CASSSRPDNHQPQHF.